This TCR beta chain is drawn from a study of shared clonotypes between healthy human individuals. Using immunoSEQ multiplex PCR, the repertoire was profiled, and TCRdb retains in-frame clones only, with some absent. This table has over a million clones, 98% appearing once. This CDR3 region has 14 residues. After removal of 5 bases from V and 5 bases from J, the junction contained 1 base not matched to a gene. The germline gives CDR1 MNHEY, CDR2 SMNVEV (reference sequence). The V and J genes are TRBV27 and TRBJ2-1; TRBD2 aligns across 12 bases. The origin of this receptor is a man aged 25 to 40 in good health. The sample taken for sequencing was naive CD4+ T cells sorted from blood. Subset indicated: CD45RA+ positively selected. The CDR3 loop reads CASSGLAGNNEQFF. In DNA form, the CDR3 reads TGTGCCAGCAGTGGACTAGCGGGAAACAATGAGCAGTTCTTC.